This T cell receptor beta chain was obtained from a study of human T cells and chemical hapten exposure. The overall study: Predominantly women, the patients had alopecia areata, totalis or universalis.

Germline V gene sequence: CDR1 ENHRY, CDR2 SYGVKD. Trimming pared 5 bases from V and 0 bases from J, leaving 5 bases between. This CDR3 is 13 amino acids long. TCRdb reanalysed the RACE reads using MiXCR and keeps one entry per CDR3 protein. Of approximately 68,000 distinct CDR3 sequences listed, 8.5% are singletons. Noted time point: patch test 2, 6 weeks after DPC sensitization. As for treatment: therapeutic diphenylcyclopropenone sensitization with weekly scalp DPC. The sample in question was whole blood, obtained in connection with sensitization to the hapten diphenylcyclopropenone (DPC). The receptor's source is a woman in her forties or fifties with alopecia areata. Some clones in this sample may be carry-over from other donors' samples. The chain recombines TRBV10-3 with TRBJ1-3; no clear D gene. The DNA of the CDR3 is TGTGCCATCAGTCGGGACTCTGGAAACACCATATATTTT. Protein sequence: CAISRDSGNTIYF.